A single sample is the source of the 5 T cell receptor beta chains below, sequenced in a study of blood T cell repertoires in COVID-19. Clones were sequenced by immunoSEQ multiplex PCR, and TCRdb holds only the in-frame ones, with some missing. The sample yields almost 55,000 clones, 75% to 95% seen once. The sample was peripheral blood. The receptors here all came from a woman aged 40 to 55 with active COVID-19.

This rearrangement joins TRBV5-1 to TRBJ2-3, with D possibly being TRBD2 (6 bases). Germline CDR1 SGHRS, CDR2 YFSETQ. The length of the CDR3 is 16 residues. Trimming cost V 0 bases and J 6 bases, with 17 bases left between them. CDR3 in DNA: TGCGCCAGCAGCTTGGTTGTAGCGGACTACCGGGATACGCAGTATTTT. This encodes CASSLVVADYRDTQYF.

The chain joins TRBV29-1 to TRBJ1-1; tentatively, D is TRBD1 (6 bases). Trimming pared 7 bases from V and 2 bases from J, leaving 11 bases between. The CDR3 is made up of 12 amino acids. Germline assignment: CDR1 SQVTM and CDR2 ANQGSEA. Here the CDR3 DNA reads TGCAGCGCTCGGACAGAAAACACTGAAGCTTTCTTT. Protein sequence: CSARTENTEAFF.

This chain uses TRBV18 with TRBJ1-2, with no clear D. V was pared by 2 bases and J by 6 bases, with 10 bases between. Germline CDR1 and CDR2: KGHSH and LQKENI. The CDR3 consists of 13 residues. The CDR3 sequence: CASSPRSEDGYTF. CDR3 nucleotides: TGTGCCAGCTCACCAAGGTCGGAGGATGGCTACACCTTC.

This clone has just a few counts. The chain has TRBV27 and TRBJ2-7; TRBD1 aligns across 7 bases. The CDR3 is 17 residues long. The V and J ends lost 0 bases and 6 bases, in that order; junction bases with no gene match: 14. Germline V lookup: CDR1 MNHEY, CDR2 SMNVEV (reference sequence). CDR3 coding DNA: TGTGCCAGCAGTTTATCGTCCGACAGGGTAAGGGCCGGCGAGCAGTACTTC. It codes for CASSLSSDRVRAGEQYF.

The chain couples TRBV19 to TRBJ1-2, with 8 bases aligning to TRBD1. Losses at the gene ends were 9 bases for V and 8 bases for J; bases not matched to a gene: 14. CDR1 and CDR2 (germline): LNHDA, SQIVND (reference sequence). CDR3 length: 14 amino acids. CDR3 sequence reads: CASDIGQGELGYTF. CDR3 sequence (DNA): TGTGCCAGCGATATCGGACAGGGCGAGCTCGGCTACACCTTC.